This T cell receptor (beta chain) was obtained from a study of spatial heterogeneity in lung cancer. This clonotype occurred many times. Its target is unknown. CDR1 KGHSH and CDR2 LQKENI come from the germline V gene. V lost 1 base and J 6 bases, leaving 6 bases between the germline ends. The CDR3 has 12 residues. A unique molecular identifier was attached to every TCR cDNA molecule. In TCRdb, the 5' RACE reads were re-called with MiXCR into one record per CDR3 protein. This repertoire shows about 48,000 distinct CDR3 sequences, approximately 5% found once; its top ten account for 11%. Time point noted: sample taken at primary tumor resection. The authors sequenced whole RNA from tumor, nontumor lung or frozen PBMC without sorting. The donors comprised around 72 untreated early-stage non-small cell lung cancer patients. Study-wide results and caveats: The study found ubiquitous expanded tumor TCRs in blood more at resection than follow-up.

This clonotype originated in a male donor with early-stage non-small cell lung cancer. The V and J genes are TRBV18 and TRBJ2-5; D is undetermined. The sequenced sample was PBMCs, obtained at surgery. Here the CDR3 reads CASSPQEQTQYF. CDR3 nucleotide sequence: TGTGCCAGCTCACCACAGGAGCAGACCCAGTACTTC.